Detailed here is one T cell receptor beta chain. The antigen remains undetermined. CDR3 length: 16 residues. From germline, CDR1 is MDHEN and CDR2 SYDVKM. The V gene end was trimmed by 5 bases and the J gene end by 3 bases; junction bases not matched to a gene: 7. These data are taken from a study of human T cells and chemical hapten exposure. Via MiXCR, TCRdb re-called the RACE reads, giving one row per CDR3 protein. The table has about 190,000 distinct CDR3 sequences, 20% to 25% seen once; the top ten hold approximately 2.3%. Notes on the study in general: The number of TCRs above 1 in 1000 frequency did not change after DPC sensitization.

The time point: patch test 3, about 24 weeks after DPC sensitization. Treatment in this sample: therapeutic diphenylcyclopropenone sensitization with weekly scalp DPC. Source: whole blood, taken in connection with sensitization to the hapten diphenylcyclopropenone (DPC). The TCR originated in a middle-aged woman with alopecia areata. Some clones in this sample may be carry-over from other donors' samples. The chain has TRBV28 and TRBJ2-1; 10 bases match TRBD2. The CDR3 here is CASSPASGSIYNEQFF. The CDR3 coding sequence is TGTGCCAGCAGTCCCGCTAGCGGGAGCATCTACAATGAGCAGTTCTTC.